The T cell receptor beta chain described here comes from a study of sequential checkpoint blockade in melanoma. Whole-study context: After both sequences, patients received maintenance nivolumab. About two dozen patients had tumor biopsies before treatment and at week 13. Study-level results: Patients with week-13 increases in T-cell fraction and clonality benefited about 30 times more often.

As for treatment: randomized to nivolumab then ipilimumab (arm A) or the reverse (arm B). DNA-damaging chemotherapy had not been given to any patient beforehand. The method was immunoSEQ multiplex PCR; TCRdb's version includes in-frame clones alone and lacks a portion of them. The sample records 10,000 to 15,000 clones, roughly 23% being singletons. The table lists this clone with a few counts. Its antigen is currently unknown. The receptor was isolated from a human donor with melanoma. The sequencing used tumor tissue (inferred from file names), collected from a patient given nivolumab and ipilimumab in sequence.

The CDR3: CASSSGLVGNTIYF. The DNA of the CDR3 is TGTGCCAGCTCATCCGGGCTCGTCGGAAACACCATATATTTT. The J gene is TRBJ1-3, the V gene TRBV18; unclear D gene. Germline assignment: CDR1 KGHSH and CDR2 LQKENI. Trimming took 5 bases from V and 4 from J, leaving 12 bases between them. The CDR3 extends over 14 amino acids.